One TCR beta chain is described in this entry. The data derive from a study of OX40 agonist ivuxolimab in advanced cancers. The data were produced by immunoSEQ multiplex PCR, yet TCRdb's version contains in-frame clones alone and is incomplete. The table lists more than 80,000 clones, 94% of them singletons. This sequence was found in an adult with an advanced solid tumor such as melanoma, head and neck, liver or kidney cancer. The sequencing used CD4+ or CD8+ T cells sorted from blood, collected in a trial of the OX40 agonist ivuxolimab.

The CDR3 nucleotides are TGTGCCAGCAGTGTGCTAGCGACGAGCTCCTACGAGCAGTACTTC. This encodes CASSVLATSSYEQYF. The chain couples TRBV28 to TRBJ2-7; D is perhaps TRBD2 (6 bases). Germline V CDR1 and CDR2: MDHEN, SYDVKM. The CDR3 runs 15 residues. Between the trimmed V and J ends, which lost 5 bases and 0 bases, there was a span of 14 bases.